This T cell receptor beta chain was recovered during a study of cytomegalovirus exposure and HLA in healthy donors. Study conclusions and caveats: Across HLA loci, a later analysis found differing TCR association rates, with DRB1 most and HLA-C fewest. The authors listed some 150 TCR beta chains as cytomegalovirus-associated.

The PCR employed 60 Vbeta primers together with 13 Jbeta primers. TCRdb keeps only in-frame clones here, not all; method: immunoSEQ multiplex PCR. The repertoire holds approximately 200,000 clones, approximately 87% seen once, with roughly 1.3% in the top ten. Of note for this clone: Its cognate antigen is unknown.

Germline V lookup: CDR1 SGHTA, CDR2 FQGNSA. Trimming stripped 4 bases from V and 0 bases from J, with 10 bases between. The CDR3 sequence is 15 residues long. The rearrangement joins TRBV7-2 to TRBJ2-1; no reliable D call. The sample was PBMCs. The source is a human donor in good health. The CDR3 region is CASSSIASSYNEQFF. The CDR3, as DNA: TGTGCCAGCAGCTCCATAGCTAGCTCCTACAATGAGCAGTTCTTC.